One sample yielded the 20 T cell receptor beta chains listed below, sequenced in a study of T cells in women clearing cervical HPV infection. Data came from immunoSEQ multiplex PCR; TCRdb stores just in-frame clones and leaves some out. In total, the table holds around 38,000 clones. Source material: blood buffy coat. The receptors originated from a woman aged 18 to 75 with a cervical HPV16 infection that either progressed to CIN3+ or cleared (not recorded which).

Regarding this clone: Coverage ceases 3 residues before the CDR3 finishes, and the germline J gene fills in the end. The rearrangement links TRBV10-2 to TRBJ1-5; D may be TRBD1 (5 bases). Trimming took 0 bases from V and 5 from J, leaving 11 bases between them. Germline V CDR1 and CDR2: WSHSY, SAAADI. This CDR3 has 15 residues. The CDR3 bases that were read are TGCGCCAGCAGTGAGTCGGTGGGGGGTCATCAGCCC. It encodes CASSESVGGHQP. The complete CDR3 reads CASSESVGGHQPQHF.

As for this clone: The CDR3 extends 3 residues past the end of the read, so its final part is completed from the germline J gene. The chain employs TRBV5-6 and TRBJ1-2; D might be TRBD1 (5 bases). Trimming cost V 4 bases and J 6 bases, with 13 bases left between them. Germline CDR1 is SGHDT and CDR2 is YYEEEE. This CDR3 is built from 13 residues. The CDR3 is CASSLTGADGYTF. The CDR3 DNA, read in part, is TGTGCCAGCAGCCTAACAGGAGCAGATGGC.

As for this clone: Read sequence stops 3 residues before the CDR3 end, and the germline J gene provides the missing end. The chain is built from TRBV5-1 and TRBJ1-1, with TRBD1 matching over 9 bases. Germline V gives CDR1 SGHRS, CDR2 YFSETQ. This CDR3 contains 16 residues. V shed 4 bases, J shed 1 base, and the junction held 8 bases outside the gene matches. The DNA read from the CDR3 is TGCGCCAGCAGCGTACAGGGGGCGGGGAAGAACACTGAA. Its protein product is CASSVQGAGKNTE. The whole CDR3 protein reads CASSVQGAGKNTEAFF.

Of note for this clone: Read coverage stops 3 residues before the CDR3 terminus; the germline J gene supplies the remainder. The chain carries TRBV20-1 and TRBJ1-5; 7 bases agree with TRBD1. The CDR3 contains 13 residues. Looked up from germline, CDR1 is DFQATT and CDR2 is SNEGSKA (reference sequence). V gave up 5 bases and J gave up 4 bases; unmatched junction bases: 5. The covered CDR3 bases are TGCAGTGCTGACCGACAGGGTAATCAGCCC. It translates to CSADRQGNQP. The CDR3 in its entirety is CSADRQGNQPQHF.

As to this clone: The CDR3 end lies 3 residues beyond the end of the read and is filled in from the germline J gene. The V call is TRBV2, the J call TRBJ2-5; TRBD1 matches at 7 bases. The CDR3 runs 15 residues. V trimming: 10 bases; J trimming: 0 bases; junction bases outside the gene matches: 11. Germline V lookup: CDR1 SNHLY, CDR2 FYNNEI. CDR3: CATHGGQTYQETQYF. The covered CDR3 bases are TGTGCCACCCATGGGGGACAGACGTACCAAGAGACC.

Points on this clone: The read gets to within 3 residues of the CDR3 end, and the germline J gene fills in the rest. The chain carries TRBV10-2 and TRBJ1-2; possibly TRBD1 for D (5 bases). V lost 8 bases to trimming and J lost 4 bases, with 14 bases between them. The CDR3 contains 13 residues. The germline gives CDR1 WSHSY, CDR2 SAAADI. Partial CDR3 DNA: TGCGCCAGCGGGTCAGGGTTGATCTATGGC. This encodes CASGSGLIYG. The entire CDR3 protein reads CASGSGLIYGYTF.

As concerns this clone: The read falls 3 residues short of the CDR3 end, and the missing part is taken from the germline J gene. The genes are TRBV19 and TRBJ2-3, with D uncertain. The CDR3 contains 17 residues. Germline lookup yields CDR1 LNHDA and CDR2 SQIVND (reference sequence). Trimming pared 6 bases from V and 2 bases from J, leaving 21 bases between. The covered CDR3 bases are TGTGCCAGTAGCTTTTCAGGTTGCTCCACGGTCACAGATACG. This translates into CASSFSGCSTVTDT. The whole CDR3 region reads CASSFSGCSTVTDTQYF.

In the case of this clone: The read finishes 3 residues shy of the CDR3 end, and the germline J gene is used to complete it. The chain employs TRBV19 and TRBJ2-1, with 7 bases that match TRBD2. Germline loops: CDR1 LNHDA, CDR2 SQIVND (reference sequence). This CDR3 has 16 amino acids. The junction had 3 bases not matched to a gene; V was cut back by 1 base and J by 0 bases. CDR3 region: CASSIGGGVSYNEQFF. CDR3 bases read: TGTGCCAGTAGTATAGGGGGAGGGGTCTCCTACAATGAG. The whole variable domain, remainder taken from reference TRBV19 and TRBJ2-1, is DGGITQSPKYLFRKEGQNVTLSCEQNLNHDAMYWYRQDPGQGLRLIYYSQIVNDFQKGDIAEGYSVSREKKESFPLTVTSAQKNPTAFYLCASSIGGGVSYNEQFFGPGTRLTVL.

Points on this clone: The read stops 3 residues short of the end of the CDR3; the missing end is completed from the germline J gene. The chain employs TRBV7-9 and TRBJ2-5; TRBD2 agrees at 8 bases. The CDR3 has 14 residues. Germline CDR1 is SEHNR and CDR2 is FQNEAQ (reference sequence). V lost 7 bases to trimming and J lost 5 bases; unmatched junction nucleotides: 9. CDR3 bases read: TGTGCCAGCAATCGTCTAGCGGGCCTGGAGACC. Protein sequence: CASNRLAGLET. The entire CDR3 reads CASNRLAGLETQYF. Complete variable domain (other parts from reference TRBV7-9 and TRBJ2-5): DTGVSQNPRHKITKRGQNVTFRCDPISEHNRLYWYRQTLGQGPEFLTYFQNEAQLEKSRLLSDRFSAERPKGSFSTLEIQRTEQGDSAMYLCASNRLAGLETQYFGPGTRLLVL.

About this clone: The read ends 3 residues before the CDR3 terminus; that terminus is restored from the germline J gene. The rearrangement uses TRBV6-2 or TRBV6-3 and TRBJ1-1, with a weak D call TRBD1 (5 bases). Germline CDR1 reads MNHEY; CDR2 reads SVGEGT. CDR3 length: 14 amino acids. V was trimmed by 6 bases and J by 1 base, leaving 12 bases between them. The part of the CDR3 DNA that was read is TGTGCCAGCAGACCGCCCGGGGGGAACACTGAA. This translates into CASRPPGGNTE. The entire CDR3 protein reads CASRPPGGNTEAFF.

A word on this clone: The observed sequence ends 3 residues before the CDR3 terminus, with the missing tail filled in from the germline J gene. The chain combines TRBV29-1 with TRBJ1-5; D uncertain. Germline V gene sequence: CDR1 SQVTM, CDR2 ANQGSEA. Trimming shortened V by 5 bases and J by 2 bases, and 10 bases separated the two germline ends. CDR3 length equals 13 residues. The CDR3: CSVQGSGNQPQHF. The sequenced part of the CDR3 DNA is TGCAGCGTTCAAGGGTCGGGCAATCAGCCC.

In the case of this clone: The read terminates 3 residues before the CDR3 end, so the remaining end is supplied by the germline J gene. The rearrangement joins TRBV14 to TRBJ2-7; 9 bases line up with TRBD1. With 2 bases clipped from V and 4 bases from J, the junction kept 6 bases outside the gene matches. This CDR3 is built from 15 residues. From germline, CDR1 is SGHDN and CDR2 FVKESK. The CDR3 sequence is CASSQSYRGQYEQYF. The DNA read from the CDR3 is TGTGCCAGCAGCCAATCCTACAGGGGGCAATACGAG.

Points on this clone: The read falls 3 residues short of the CDR3 end, and the missing part is taken from the germline J gene. The chain is built from TRBV28 and TRBJ2-3, with D perhaps TRBD2 (5 bases). CDR3 length: 12 residues. Germline CDR1 is MDHEN and CDR2 is SYDVKM. Trimming removed 4 bases at V and 6 bases at J, with 8 bases between. The covered CDR3 bases are TGTGCCAGCAGTTCACCGGGGGATACG. The encoded protein is CASSSPGDT. In full, the CDR3 is CASSSPGDTQYF.

Comments on this clone: The CDR3 is cut off 3 residues early in the read; its end comes from the germline J gene. The rearrangement joins TRBV2 to TRBJ1-2; TRBD1 might be the D (5 bases). The CDR3 sequence is 13 residues long. Trimming took 6 bases from V and 4 from J, leaving 12 bases between them. CDR1 is SNHLY and CDR2 is FYNNEI in the germline V gene. CDR3 residues: CASRGTDTYGYTF. The covered CDR3 bases are TGTGCCAGCAGAGGAACGGACACCTATGGC.

In the case of this clone: The read terminates 3 residues before the CDR3 end, so the remaining end is supplied by the germline J gene. The rearrangement joins TRBV5-6 to TRBJ1-1, with 11 bases identical to TRBD1. The trim removed 4 bases at V and 4 bases at J, leaving 6 bases unmatched. CDR1 and CDR2 from the germline V gene are SGHDT and YYEEEE. The length of the CDR3 is 15 residues. This chain's CDR3 is CASSLWGTGGTEAFF. CDR3 DNA (partial): TGTGCCAGCAGCCTCTGGGGGACAGGGGGCACTGAA.

About this clone itself: The read ends 3 residues before the CDR3 terminus; that terminus is restored from the germline J gene. This chain links TRBV6-1 with TRBJ2-2; TRBD1 agrees at 11 bases. The CDR3 is 16 amino acids. Germline lookup yields CDR1 MNHNS and CDR2 SASEGT. J was trimmed by 7 bases and V by 2 bases; bases with no gene match: 6. The CDR3 loop reads CASSELDRGLNGELFF. The sequenced CDR3 bases are TGTGCCAGCAGTGAACTGGACAGGGGGCTTAACGGGGAG.

A note on this clone: The DNA ends 3 residues before the CDR3 does, and the rest of the CDR3 is filled in from the germline J gene. The chain employs TRBV11-2 and TRBJ1-1, with no clear D. Per the germline V gene, CDR1 is SGHAT and CDR2 is FQNNGV. Trimming removed 4 bases at V and 2 bases at J, with 8 bases between. This CDR3 comprises 13 residues. CDR3 amino acids: CASSYNSNTEAFF. CDR3 DNA, as far as it was read: TGTGCCAGCAGCTACAACAGTAACACTGAA.

Comments on this clone: The junction does not match germline at one end; this may be a read error. The CDR3 reads CASSLRLAGGPETQYF. Partial CDR3 DNA: TGTGCTAGCAGCCTGCGACTAGCGGGGGGGCCAGAGACC. The rearrangement joins TRBV7-7 to TRBJ2-5; 14 nucleotides match TRBD2. The CDR3 goes on 3 residues after the read ends, and that part is filled in from the germline J gene. CDR1 SSHAT and CDR2 FNYEAQ come from the germline V gene (reference sequence). The CDR3 has 16 amino acids.

As regards this clone: Coverage ceases 3 residues before the CDR3 finishes, and the germline J gene fills in the end. The rearrangement uses TRBV20-1 and TRBJ1-5, with D perhaps TRBD1 (6 bases). The V gene's germline CDR1 is DFQATT and CDR2 SNEGSKA (reference sequence). The ends were cut back, 4 bases at V and 2 bases at J, with 24 bases in the middle. The CDR3 is 18 amino acids. The DNA read from the CDR3 is TGCAGTGCTAAAAGGGGGATTCTTTTTGCAGGGGGCAATCAGCCC. Residues: CSAKRGILFAGGNQP. The complete CDR3 reads CSAKRGILFAGGNQPQHF.

Of note for this clone: The read ends 3 residues shy of where the CDR3 ends; the end is completed using the germline J gene. V gene TRBV28 combines with J gene TRBJ1-1, with a weak D call TRBD1 (5 bases). The CDR3 has 13 residues. Per germline, CDR1 MDHEN and CDR2 SYDVKM. The V and J ends lost 3 bases and 5 bases respectively, with 10 bases between them. The CDR3 is CASSLGRKTEAFF. Partial CDR3 DNA: TGTGCCAGCAGTTTGGGGCGTAAAACTGAA.